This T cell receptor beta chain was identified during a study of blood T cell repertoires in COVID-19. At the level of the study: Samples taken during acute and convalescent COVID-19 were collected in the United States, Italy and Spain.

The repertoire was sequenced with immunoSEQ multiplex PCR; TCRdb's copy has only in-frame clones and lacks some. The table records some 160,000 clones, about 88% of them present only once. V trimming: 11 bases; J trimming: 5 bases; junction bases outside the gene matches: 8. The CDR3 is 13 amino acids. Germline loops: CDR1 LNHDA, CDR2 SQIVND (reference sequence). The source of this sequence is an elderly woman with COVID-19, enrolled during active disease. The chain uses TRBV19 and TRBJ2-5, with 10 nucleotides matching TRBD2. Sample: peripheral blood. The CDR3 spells CAHSGRLGETQYF. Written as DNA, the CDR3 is TGTGCCCATAGCGGGAGGCTGGGTGAGACCCAGTACTTC. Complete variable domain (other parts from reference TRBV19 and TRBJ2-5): DGGITQSPKYLFRKEGQNVTLSCEQNLNHDAMYWYRQDPGQGLRLIYYSQIVNDFQKGDIAEGYSVSREKKESFPLTVTSAQKNPTAFYLCAHSGRLGETQYFGPGTRLLVL.